Listed below are T cell receptor beta chains from one sample, sequenced in a study of blood T cell repertoires in COVID-19. TCRdb keeps only in-frame clones here, not all; method: immunoSEQ multiplex PCR. The sample has fewer than 150,000 clones, 75% to 85% seen once; the top ten hold more than 15%. Source material: peripheral blood. These receptors were obtained from an elderly man with acute or convalescent COVID-19. Both conserved end residues are part of each CDR3. D genes are given only for firm matches. Some rows mark clone size as missing; the rest say once, few, many or name a class of expanded clone.

V gene	D gene	clone size	J gene	CDR3 protein	CDR3 DNA
TRBV29-1	TRBD1	.	TRBJ1-2	CSVEGTGSNYGYTF	TGCAGCGTTGAAGGGACAGGGAGTAACTATGGCTACACCTTC
TRBV29-1	TRBD1	.	TRBJ2-5	CSVGSGQGNGETQYF	TGCAGCGTTGGATCAGGACAGGGGAACGGAGAGACCCAGTACTTC
TRBV5-1	TRBD1	.	TRBJ2-3	CASSFRDSRTDTQYF	TGCGCCAGCAGCTTCCGGGACAGTCGGACAGATACGCAGTATTTT
TRBV4-1	TRBD1	.	TRBJ2-2	CASSRSGQGTNTGELFF	TGCGCCAGCAGCCGCTCCGGACAGGGAACGAACACCGGGGAGCTGTTTTTT
TRBV10-3	TRBD1	.	TRBJ2-5	CAISDNRGDRGPTETQYF	TGTGCCATCAGTGACAACAGAGGGGACAGGGGTCCCACAGAGACCCAGTACTTC
TRBV5-6	.	.	TRBJ2-2	CASRYLGTGELFF	TGTGCCAGCAGGTATCTAGGAACCGGGGAGCTGTTTTTT
TRBV6-1	.	once	TRBJ1-2	CASSEAVGALDGYTF	TGTGCCAGCAGTGAAGCGGTAGGGGCCCTGGATGGCTACACCTTC
TRBV28	.	few	TRBJ1-1	CASSSVGQSEAFF	TGTGCCAGCAGCAGCGTTGGACAGTCTGAAGCTTTCTTT
TRBV18	.	once	TRBJ2-2	CASSPPSTGELFF	TGTGCCAGCTCACCACCGAGCACCGGGGAGCTGTTTTTT
TRBV5-1	.	.	TRBJ2-3	CASSLGWGVADTQYF	TGCGCCAGCAGCCTGGGGTGGGGGGTTGCAGATACGCAGTATTTT
TRBV5-1	TRBD1	.	TRBJ1-4	CASSLSRGQHEKLFF	TGCGCCAGCAGCTTGAGCAGGGGGCAACATGAAAAACTGTTTTTT
TRBV4-1	TRBD2	.	TRBJ2-7	CASSATLAGGGYEQYF	TGCGCCAGCAGCGCCACACTAGCGGGGGGCGGTTACGAGCAGTACTTC
TRBV6-5	.	.	TRBJ1-5	CASSIEGGSNQPQHF	TGTGCCAGCAGTATAGAGGGTGGGAGCAATCAGCCCCAGCATTTT
TRBV12-1	.	.	TRBJ2-3	CASSPGLNRRWAISTDTQYF	TGTGCCAGCAGCCCCGGTTTGAACAGGAGATGGGCAATTAGCACAGATACGCAGTATTTT
TRBV28	TRBD2	.	TRBJ2-6	CASSAAGAGANVLTF	TGTGCCAGCAGTGCCGCGGGGGCTGGGGCCAACGTCCTGACTTTC
TRBV27	.	.	TRBJ2-3	CASSLGRTHTDTQYF	TGTGCCAGCAGTTTAGGCAGGACTCACACAGATACGCAGTATTTT
TRBV3-1/TRBV3-2	.	few	TRBJ2-5	CASSQDRETQYF	TGTGCCAGCAGCCAAGACCGAGAGACCCAGTACTTC
TRBV27	.	.	TRBJ2-3	CASSYVGASTDTQYF	TGTGCCAGCAGTTACGTAGGGGCGAGCACAGATACGCAGTATTTT
TRBV28	.	.	TRBJ1-2	CASSLELYYGYTF	TGTGCCAGCAGTTTAGAACTGTACTATGGCTACACCTTC
TRBV19	TRBD1	.	TRBJ1-6	CASNPRPDRVVSPLHF	TGTGCCAGTAACCCCAGGCCCGACAGGGTAGTTTCACCCCTCCACTTT
TRBV28	.	.	TRBJ1-3	CASSRGRDSGNTIYF	TGTGCCAGCAGTCGCGGACGGGACTCTGGAAACACCATATATTTT
TRBV4-1	TRBD1	.	TRBJ2-1	CASSQNIPGTGSAEQFF	TGCGCCAGCAGCCAAAATATACCCGGGACAGGGTCCGCTGAGCAGTTCTTC
TRBV28	.	.	TRBJ2-2	CASSQRLSGELFF	TGTGCCAGCAGTCAGAGACTGTCTGGGGAGCTGTTTTTT
TRBV5-1	TRBD1	.	TRBJ1-5	CASSPAGQGNQPQHF	TGCGCCAGCAGCCCCGCCGGACAGGGGAATCAGCCCCAGCATTTT
TRBV5-1	.	.	TRBJ2-7	CASSPGQGGDEQYF	TGCGCCAGCAGCCCTGGACAGGGAGGGGACGAGCAGTACTTC
TRBV4-3	.	few	TRBJ1-2	CASSPTGNWNYGYTF	TGCGCCAGCAGCCCCACAGGGAACTGGAACTATGGCTACACCTTC
TRBV5-6	TRBD1	.	TRBJ2-7	CASSSPPGTGSLPYF	TGTGCCAGCAGCAGCCCACCCGGGACAGGTTCTCTTCCGTACTTC
TRBV6-2/TRBV6-3	.	once	TRBJ2-5	CASSYWGGVETQYF	TGTGCCAGCAGTTACTGGGGGGGCGTAGAGACCCAGTACTTC
TRBV2	TRBD2	.	TRBJ2-1	CASNLSGGAVF	TGTGCCAGCAATCTTAGCGGGGGGGCGGTCTTC
TRBV21-1	.	.	TRBJ1-2	CASSSQGQGDYGYTF	TGTGCCAGCAGCAGCCAGGGACAGGGTGACTATGGCTACACCTTC
TRBV6-6	TRBD1	.	TRBJ2-7	CASTPTGGEQYF	TGTGCCAGCACTCCTACAGGGGGCGAGCAGTACTTC
TRBV2	TRBD2	few	TRBJ2-7	CASSEGGEQYF	TGTGCCAGCAGTGAGGGGGGGGAGCAGTACTTC
TRBV5-8	.	.	TRBJ1-2	CASSLGTSQYYGYTF	TGTGCCAGCAGCTTGGGGACATCTCAATACTATGGCTACACCTTC
TRBV3-1/TRBV3-2	TRBD1	few	TRBJ1-3	CASSPMTGPNTIYF	TGTGCCAGCAGCCCAATGACAGGGCCAAACACCATATATTTT
TRBV5-8	.	few	TRBJ2-7	CASSLVRYEQYF	TGTGCCAGCAGCTTGGTCCGTTACGAGCAGTACTTC
TRBV6-5	.	.	TRBJ2-5	CASRSWGEETQYF	TGTGCCAGCAGGTCCTGGGGGGAAGAGACCCAGTACTTC
TRBV5-1	TRBD1	.	TRBJ1-4	CASSGGTDEKLFF	TGCGCCAGCAGCGGCGGGACAGACGAAAAACTGTTTTTT
TRBV7-2	.	once	TRBJ1-1	CASSFDRLNTEAFF	TGTGCCAGCAGCTTCGACAGATTGAACACTGAAGCTTTCTTT
TRBV19	.	.	TRBJ1-2	CASNSFGTPANYGYTF	TGTGCCAGTAACAGTTTCGGGACACCAGCTAACTATGGCTACACCTTC
TRBV5-1	TRBD1	.	TRBJ2-1	CASSPGDRDEQFF	TGCGCCAGCAGCCCTGGGGACAGGGATGAGCAGTTCTTC
TRBV19	.	few	TRBJ1-2	CASSTLEYTNYGYTF	TGTGCCAGTAGTACATTGGAGTATACTAACTATGGCTACACCTTC
TRBV7-9	.	.	TRBJ2-7	CASSFSGTDDEQYF	TGTGCCAGCAGCTTCTCCGGGACTGATGACGAGCAGTACTTC
TRBV9	TRBD1	.	TRBJ2-6	CASSVGQGRLGGANVLTF	TGTGCCAGCAGCGTAGGACAGGGTCGATTAGGTGGGGCCAACGTCCTGACTTTC
TRBV5-4	TRBD1	.	TRBJ2-1	CASTGQGSYNEQFF	TGTGCCAGCACCGGACAGGGCTCCTACAATGAGCAGTTCTTC
TRBV7-7	TRBD1	.	TRBJ1-5	CASSLSAAGQGSQRAQHF	TGTGCCAGCAGCTTGTCTGCAGCCGGACAGGGGAGCCAGAGGGCCCAGCATTTT
TRBV29-1	TRBD1	many	TRBJ2-3	CSVEGQGVTDTQYF	TGCAGCGTTGAGGGACAGGGGGTCACAGATACGCAGTATTTT
TRBV27	.	.	TRBJ2-5	CASSLGLHGAETQYF	TGTGCCAGCAGTTTGGGACTCCACGGGGCCGAGACCCAGTACTTC
TRBV11-1	TRBD2	.	TRBJ2-3	CASTIGTSGHTDTQYF	TGTGCCAGCACCATTGGGACTAGCGGACACACAGATACGCAGTATTTT
TRBV5-6	TRBD1	.	TRBJ2-1	CASSSGQGGYNEQFF	TGTGCCAGCAGCTCGGGACAGGGAGGTTACAATGAGCAGTTCTTC